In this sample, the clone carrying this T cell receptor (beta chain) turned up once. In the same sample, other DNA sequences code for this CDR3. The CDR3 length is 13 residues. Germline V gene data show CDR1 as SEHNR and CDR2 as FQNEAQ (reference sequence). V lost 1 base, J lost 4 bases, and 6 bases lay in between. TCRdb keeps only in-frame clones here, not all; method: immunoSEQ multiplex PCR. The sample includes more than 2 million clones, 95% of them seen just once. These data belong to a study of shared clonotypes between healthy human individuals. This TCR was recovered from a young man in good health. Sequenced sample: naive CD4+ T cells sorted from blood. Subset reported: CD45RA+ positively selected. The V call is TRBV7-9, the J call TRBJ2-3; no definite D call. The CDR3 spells CASSLDGADTQYF. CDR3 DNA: TGTGCCAGCAGCTTAGATGGGGCAGATACGCAGTATTTT.